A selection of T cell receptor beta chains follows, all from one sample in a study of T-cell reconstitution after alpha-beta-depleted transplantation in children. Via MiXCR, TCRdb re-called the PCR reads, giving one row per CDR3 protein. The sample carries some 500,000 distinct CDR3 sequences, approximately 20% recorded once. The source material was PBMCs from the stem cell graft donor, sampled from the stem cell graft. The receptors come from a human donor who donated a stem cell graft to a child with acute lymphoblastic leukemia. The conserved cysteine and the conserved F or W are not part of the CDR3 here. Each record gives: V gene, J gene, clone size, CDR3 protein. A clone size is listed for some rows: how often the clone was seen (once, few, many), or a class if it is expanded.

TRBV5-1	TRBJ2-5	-	ASSPGDSGWETQY
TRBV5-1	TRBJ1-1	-	ASSVLQGYGTEAF
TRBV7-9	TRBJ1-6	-	ASSPTNGGSPLH
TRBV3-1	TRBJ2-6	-	ASSNSTGGSGANVLT
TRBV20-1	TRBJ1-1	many	SARIGSNTEAF
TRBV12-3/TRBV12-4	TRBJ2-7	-	ASSFTGLAGAEQY
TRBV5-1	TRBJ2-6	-	ASGPAGANVLT
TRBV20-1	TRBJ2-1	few	SAREGGTGRNEQF
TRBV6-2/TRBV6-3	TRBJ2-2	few	ASTVGTGELF
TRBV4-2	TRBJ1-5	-	ASSQGWAGGASNQPQH
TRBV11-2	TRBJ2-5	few	ASSLDHSEETQY
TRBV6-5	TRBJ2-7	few	ASSSNRDGRNEQY
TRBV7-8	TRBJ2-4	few	ASSLDRLAKNIQY
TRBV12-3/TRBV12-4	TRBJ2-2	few	ASSLGTGTTGELF
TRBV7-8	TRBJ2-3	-	ASTTAGDTQY